This TCR beta chain was documented in a study of tumour-infiltrating T cells in Burkitt lymphoma (dated by TCRdb to about 2020). At the level of the whole study: Clinical outcome was correlated with TCR repertoire data, and overall and progression-free survival were found to be predicted by productive clonality independently of established prognosticators, including age at diagnosis.

Details on this clone: What this receptor recognizes is not known. Base qualities are not at hand, and no much larger clone is one base apart.

CDR3 length: 14 amino acids, cysteine to phenylalanine. The DNA shown is the 42-base CDR3, in frame from base 1. At the junction V is shortened by 0 bases and J by 4 bases, with 9 bases in between. According to the germline V gene, CDR1 reads MGHRA and CDR2 reads YSYEKL. Library preparation was by the immunoSEQ multiplex PCR assay. TCRdb provides this immuneACCESS table in a form limited to in-frame rearrangements. Some clones are lacking; in checked studies, under half of them reflect an unresolved V gene, and why the rest are absent is not known. This sample is represented by thousands of clones; around a tenth of them were singletons. In total, the top ten clones hold approximately 2.4% of the sample.

The sequenced sample was tumor tissue. The rearranged segments are TRBV4-1 and TRBJ1-2; D gene: possibly TRBD1, on 5 matching bases. This clonotype originated in a human donor with diffuse large B-cell lymphoma. CDR3 region: CASSQETGVYGYTF. The DNA is TGCGCCAGCAGCCAAGAAACGGGGGTCTATGGCTACACCTTC.